This TCR beta chain comes out of a study of control samples from healthy donors and cancer patients. The V gene lost 0 bases and the J gene lost 1 base, with 7 bases spanning the gap. There are 15 residues in the CDR3. Germline V gives CDR1 SEHNR, CDR2 FQNEAQ (reference sequence). A single count supports this clone. The protocol was immunoSEQ multiplex PCR, while the TCRdb copy is restricted to in-frame clones and leaves out a portion. In the table there are some 150,000 clones, 85% to 95% of which are singletons. The sequence came from a woman aged 55-70 years in good health. The V call is TRBV7-9, the J call TRBJ1-5; D unclear. Material: blood. The CDR3 nucleotides are TGTGCCAGCAGCTTAGCGCATGGCAGCAATCAGCCCCAGCATTTT. Its protein is CASSLAHGSNQPQHF.